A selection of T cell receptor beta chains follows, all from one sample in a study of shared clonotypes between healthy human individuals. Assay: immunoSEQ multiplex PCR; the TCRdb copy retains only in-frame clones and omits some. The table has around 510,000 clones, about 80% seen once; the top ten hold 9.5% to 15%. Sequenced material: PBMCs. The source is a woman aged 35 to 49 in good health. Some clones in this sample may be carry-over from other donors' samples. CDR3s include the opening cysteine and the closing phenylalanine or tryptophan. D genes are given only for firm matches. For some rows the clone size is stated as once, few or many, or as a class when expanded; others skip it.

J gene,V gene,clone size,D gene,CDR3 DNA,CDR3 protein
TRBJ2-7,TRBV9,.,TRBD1,TGTGCCAGCAGCCCCGCCGACAGGGACTACGAGCAGTACTTC,CASSPADRDYEQYF
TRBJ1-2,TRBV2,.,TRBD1,TGTGCCAGCAGTGACCGGAGGAGACAGGGAGATGGCTACACCTTC,CASSDRRRQGDGYTF
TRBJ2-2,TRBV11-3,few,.,TGTGCCAGCAGCTTAGAGACGAATTATGTTGCCGGGGAGCTGTTTTTT,CASSLETNYVAGELFF
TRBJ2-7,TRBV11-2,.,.,TGTGCCAGCAGCTTAGGGGTAGGGTTGAACTACGAGCAGTACTTC,CASSLGVGLNYEQYF
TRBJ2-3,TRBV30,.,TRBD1,TGTGCGAGGGACAGGGGGACAGATACGCAGTATTTT,CARDRGTDTQYF
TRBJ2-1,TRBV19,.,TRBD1,TGTGCCAGTAGTATGGGGACAGGGGTGACAAATGAGCAGTTCTTC,CASSMGTGVTNEQFF
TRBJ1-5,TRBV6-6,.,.,TGTGCCAGCCTCCGGGGGCATCAGCCCCAGCATTTT,CASLRGHQPQHF
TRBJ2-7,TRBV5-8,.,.,TGTGCCAGCAGCTTGGCGGGACGGAACTACGAGCAGTACTTC,CASSLAGRNYEQYF
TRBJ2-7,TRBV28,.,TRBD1,TGTGCCAGCAGTAAGGGGGCTTACGAGCAGTACTTC,CASSKGAYEQYF
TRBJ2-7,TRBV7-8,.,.,TGTGCCAGCAGCCTCGACTCCTTCCGCTCCTACGAGCAGTACTTC,CASSLDSFRSYEQYF
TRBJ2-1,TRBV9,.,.,TGTGCCAGCAGCCCCCCTGCGGGACCGTCCTACAATGAGCAGTTCTTC,CASSPPAGPSYNEQFF
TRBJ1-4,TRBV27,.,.,TGTGCCAGCAGAAGAGGCACTAATGAAAAACTGTTTTTT,CASRRGTNEKLFF
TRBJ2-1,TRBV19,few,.,TGTGCCAGTAGTGCGGCCAGCCTCGATGAGCAGTTCTTC,CASSAASLDEQFF